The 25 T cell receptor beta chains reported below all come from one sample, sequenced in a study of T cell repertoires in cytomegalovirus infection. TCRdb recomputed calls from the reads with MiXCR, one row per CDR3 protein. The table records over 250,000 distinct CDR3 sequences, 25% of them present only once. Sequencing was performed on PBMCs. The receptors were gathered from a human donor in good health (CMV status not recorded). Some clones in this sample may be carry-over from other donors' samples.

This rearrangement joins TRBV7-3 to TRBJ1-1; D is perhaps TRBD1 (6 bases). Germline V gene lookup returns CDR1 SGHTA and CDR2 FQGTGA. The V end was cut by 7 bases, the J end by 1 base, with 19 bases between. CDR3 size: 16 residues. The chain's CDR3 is CASTDRGGRGNTEAFF. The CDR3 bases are TGTGCCAGCACCGATCGGGGGGGCCGGGGGAACACTGAAGCTTTCTTT.

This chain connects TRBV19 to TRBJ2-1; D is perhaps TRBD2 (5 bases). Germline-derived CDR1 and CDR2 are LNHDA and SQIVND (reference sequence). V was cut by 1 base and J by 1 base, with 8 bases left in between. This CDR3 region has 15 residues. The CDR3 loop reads CASSIGGVSYNEQFF. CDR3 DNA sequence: TGTGCCAGTAGTATAGGGGGAGTTTCCTACAATGAGCAGTTCTTC.

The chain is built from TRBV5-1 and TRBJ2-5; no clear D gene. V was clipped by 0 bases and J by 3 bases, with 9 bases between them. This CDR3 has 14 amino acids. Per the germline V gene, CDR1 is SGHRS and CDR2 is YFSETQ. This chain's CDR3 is CASSLVPEKETQYF. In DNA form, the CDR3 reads TGCGCCAGCAGCTTGGTACCAGAGAAAGAGACCCAGTACTTC.

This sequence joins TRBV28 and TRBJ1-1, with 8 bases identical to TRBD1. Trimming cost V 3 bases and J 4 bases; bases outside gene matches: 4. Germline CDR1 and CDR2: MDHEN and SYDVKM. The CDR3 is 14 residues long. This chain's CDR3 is CASSFRGRGTEAFF. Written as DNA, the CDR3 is TGTGCCAGCAGTTTCAGGGGGCGAGGCACTGAAGCTTTCTTT.

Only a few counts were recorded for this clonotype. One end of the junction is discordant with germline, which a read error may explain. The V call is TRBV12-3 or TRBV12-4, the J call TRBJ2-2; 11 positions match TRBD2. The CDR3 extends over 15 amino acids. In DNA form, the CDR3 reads TGTGCCAGCAGTCTAGCGGGGGGCCCCACCGGGGAGCTGTTTTTT. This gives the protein CASSLAGGPTGELFF.

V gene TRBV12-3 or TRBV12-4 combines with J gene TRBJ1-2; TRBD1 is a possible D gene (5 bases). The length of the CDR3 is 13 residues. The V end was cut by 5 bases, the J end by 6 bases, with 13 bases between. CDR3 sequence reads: CASSPRVGDGYTF. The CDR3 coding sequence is TGTGCCAGCAGTCCTCGGGTGGGGGATGGCTACACCTTC.

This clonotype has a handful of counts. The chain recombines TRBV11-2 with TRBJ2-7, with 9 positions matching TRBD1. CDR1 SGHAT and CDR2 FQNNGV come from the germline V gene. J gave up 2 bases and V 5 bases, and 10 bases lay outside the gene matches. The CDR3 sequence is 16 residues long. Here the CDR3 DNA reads TGTGCCAGCAGCCTAGGGGACAGGGCTGCACCCTACGAGCAGTACTTC. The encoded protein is CASSLGDRAAPYEQYF.

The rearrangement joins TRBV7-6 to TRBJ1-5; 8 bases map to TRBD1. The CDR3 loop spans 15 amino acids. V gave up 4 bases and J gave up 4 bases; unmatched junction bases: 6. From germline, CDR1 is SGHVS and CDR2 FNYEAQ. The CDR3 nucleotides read TGTGCCAGCAGCTCCACAGGGGGAGGGAATCAGCCCCAGCATTTT. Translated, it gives CASSSTGGGNQPQHF.

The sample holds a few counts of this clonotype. Here the CDR3 reads CASSYNPTVMNTEAFF. The CDR3 DNA follows: TGTGCCAGCAGTTACAATCCGACAGTCATGAACACTGAAGCTTTCTTT. The gene calls are TRBV6-2 or TRBV6-3 and TRBJ1-1; D might be TRBD1 (5 bases). The CDR3 totals 16 residues. V lost 2 bases and J 0 bases, leaving 13 bases between the germline ends. Germline assignment: CDR1 MNHEY and CDR2 SVGEGT.

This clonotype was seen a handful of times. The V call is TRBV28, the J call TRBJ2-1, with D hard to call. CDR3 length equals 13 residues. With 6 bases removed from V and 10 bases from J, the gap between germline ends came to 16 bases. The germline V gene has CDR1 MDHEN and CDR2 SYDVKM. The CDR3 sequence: CASSPPGGREQFF. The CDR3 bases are TGTGCCAGCAGCCCCCCGGGCGGCAGGGAGCAGTTCTTC. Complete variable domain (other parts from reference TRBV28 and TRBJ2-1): DVKVTQSSRYLVKRTGEKVFLECVQDMDHENMFWYRQDPGLGLRLIYFSYDVKMKEKGDIPEGYSVSREKKERFSLILESASTNQTSMYLCASSPPGGREQFFGPGTRLTVL.

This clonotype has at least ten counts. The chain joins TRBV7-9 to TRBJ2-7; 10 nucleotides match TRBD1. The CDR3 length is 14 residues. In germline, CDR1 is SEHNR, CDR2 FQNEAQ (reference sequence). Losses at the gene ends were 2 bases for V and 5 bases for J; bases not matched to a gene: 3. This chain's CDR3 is CASSLRDRGHEQYF. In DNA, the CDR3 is TGTGCCAGCAGCTTACGGGACAGGGGCCACGAGCAGTACTTC. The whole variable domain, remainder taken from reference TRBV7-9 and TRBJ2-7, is DTGVSQNPRHKITKRGQNVTFRCDPISEHNRLYWYRQTLGQGPEFLTYFQNEAQLEKSRLLSDRFSAERPKGSFSTLEIQRTEQGDSAMYLCASSLRDRGHEQYFGPGTRLTVT.

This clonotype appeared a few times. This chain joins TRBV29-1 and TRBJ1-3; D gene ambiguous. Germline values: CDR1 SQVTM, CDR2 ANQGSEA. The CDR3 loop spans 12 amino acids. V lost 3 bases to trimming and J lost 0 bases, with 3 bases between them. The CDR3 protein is CSVETSGNTIYF. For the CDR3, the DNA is TGCAGCGTTGAGACCTCTGGAAACACCATATATTTT.

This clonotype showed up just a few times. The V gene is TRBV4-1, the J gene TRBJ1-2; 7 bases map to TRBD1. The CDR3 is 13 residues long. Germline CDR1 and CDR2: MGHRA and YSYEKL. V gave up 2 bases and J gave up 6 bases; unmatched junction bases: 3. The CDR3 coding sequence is TGCGCCAGCAGCCAACTTACAGGGGATGGCTACACCTTC. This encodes CASSQLTGDGYTF.

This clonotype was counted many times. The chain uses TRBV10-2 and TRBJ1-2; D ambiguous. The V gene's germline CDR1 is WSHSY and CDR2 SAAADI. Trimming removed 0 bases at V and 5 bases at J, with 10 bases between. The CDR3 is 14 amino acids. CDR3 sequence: CASSESLTAYGYTF. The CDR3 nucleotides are TGCGCCAGCAGTGAGTCTTTAACCGCGTATGGCTACACCTTC.

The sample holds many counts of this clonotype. CDR3 sequence: CASSLQASGNTIYF. DNA of the CDR3: TGTGCCAGCAGCTTACAGGCGTCTGGAAACACCATATATTTT. The genes are TRBV7-8 and TRBJ1-3; D is unresolved. CDR1 SGHVS and CDR2 FQNEAQ come from the germline V gene. V was cut by 2 bases and J by 1 base, with 6 bases left in between. This CDR3 has 14 residues.

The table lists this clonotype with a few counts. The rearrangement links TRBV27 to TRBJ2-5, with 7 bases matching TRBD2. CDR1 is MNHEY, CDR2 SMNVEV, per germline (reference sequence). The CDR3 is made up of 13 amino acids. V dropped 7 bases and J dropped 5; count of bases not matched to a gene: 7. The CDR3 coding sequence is TGTGCCAGCACCGTGAGGGAGGGGGAGACCCAGTACTTC. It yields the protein CASTVREGETQYF.

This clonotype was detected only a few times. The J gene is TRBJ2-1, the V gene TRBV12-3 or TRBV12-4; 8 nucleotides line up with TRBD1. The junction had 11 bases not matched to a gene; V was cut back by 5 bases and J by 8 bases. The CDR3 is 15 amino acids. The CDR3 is CASSPGTGPGDEQFF. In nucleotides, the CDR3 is TGTGCCAGCAGTCCCGGGACAGGCCCAGGCGATGAGCAGTTCTTC.

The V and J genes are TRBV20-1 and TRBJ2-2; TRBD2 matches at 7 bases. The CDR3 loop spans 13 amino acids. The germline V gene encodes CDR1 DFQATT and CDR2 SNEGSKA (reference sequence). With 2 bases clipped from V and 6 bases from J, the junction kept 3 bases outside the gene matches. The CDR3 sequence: CSARPSGAGELFF. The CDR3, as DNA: TGCAGTGCTAGACCTAGCGGCGCCGGGGAGCTGTTTTTT.

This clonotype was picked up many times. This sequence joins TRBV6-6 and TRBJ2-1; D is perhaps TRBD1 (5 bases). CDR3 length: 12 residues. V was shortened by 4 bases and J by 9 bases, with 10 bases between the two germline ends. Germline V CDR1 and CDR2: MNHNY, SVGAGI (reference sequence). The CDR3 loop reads CASSFPGSEQFF. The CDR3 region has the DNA TGTGCCAGCAGTTTCCCAGGGTCTGAGCAGTTCTTC.

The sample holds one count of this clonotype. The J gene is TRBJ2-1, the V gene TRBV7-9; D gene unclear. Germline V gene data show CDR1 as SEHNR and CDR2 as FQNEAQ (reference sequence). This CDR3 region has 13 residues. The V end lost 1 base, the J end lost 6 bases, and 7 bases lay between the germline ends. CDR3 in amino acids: CASSLGEPNEQFF. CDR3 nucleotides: TGTGCCAGCAGCTTAGGCGAACCCAATGAGCAGTTCTTC.

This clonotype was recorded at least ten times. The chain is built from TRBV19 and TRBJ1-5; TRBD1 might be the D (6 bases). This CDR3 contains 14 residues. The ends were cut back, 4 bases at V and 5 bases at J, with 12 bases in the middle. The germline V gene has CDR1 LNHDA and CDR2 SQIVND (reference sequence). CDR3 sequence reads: CASSNQAGDQPQHF. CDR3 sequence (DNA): TGTGCCAGTAGTAATCAGGCAGGGGATCAGCCCCAGCATTTT. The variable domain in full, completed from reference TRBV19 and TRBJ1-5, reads DGGITQSPKYLFRKEGQNVTLSCEQNLNHDAMYWYRQDPGQGLRLIYYSQIVNDFQKGDIAEGYSVSREKKESFPLTVTSAQKNPTAFYLCASSNQAGDQPQHFGDGTRLSIL.

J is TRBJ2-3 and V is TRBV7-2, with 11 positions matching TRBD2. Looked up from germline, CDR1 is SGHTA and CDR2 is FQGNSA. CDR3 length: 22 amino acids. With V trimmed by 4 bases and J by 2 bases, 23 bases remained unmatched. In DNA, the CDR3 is TGTGCCAGCAGCTCCCCGACCCGAGGTAGCGGGAGGGCAGGCTATAACACAGATACGCAGTATTTT. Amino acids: CASSSPTRGSGRAGYNTDTQYF.

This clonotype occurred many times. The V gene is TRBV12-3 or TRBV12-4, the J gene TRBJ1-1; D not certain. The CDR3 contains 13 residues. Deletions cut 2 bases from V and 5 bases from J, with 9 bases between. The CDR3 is CASSLNRRTEAFF. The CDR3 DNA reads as TGTGCCAGCAGTTTAAATCGGCGGACTGAAGCTTTCTTT.

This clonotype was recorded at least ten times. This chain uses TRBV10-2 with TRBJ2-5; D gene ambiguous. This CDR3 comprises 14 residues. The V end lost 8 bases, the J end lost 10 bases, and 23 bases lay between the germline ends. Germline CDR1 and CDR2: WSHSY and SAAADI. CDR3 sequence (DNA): TGCGCCAGCTTTTCGGCGGCAGGAAAAGGGAACCAGTACTTC. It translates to CASFSAAGKGNQYF.

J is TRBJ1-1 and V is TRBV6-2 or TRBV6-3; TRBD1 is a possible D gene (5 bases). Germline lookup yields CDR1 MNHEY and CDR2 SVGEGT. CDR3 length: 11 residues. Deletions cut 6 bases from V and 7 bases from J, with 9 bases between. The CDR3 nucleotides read TGTGCCAGCAGAGGACACCTTGAAGCTTTCTTT. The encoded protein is CASRGHLEAFF.